Ten or more counts support the clone carrying this TCR beta chain. The antigen remains undetermined. These data originate in a study of regulatory T cells in long-lasting Graves disease. General study results and limits: Preferential use of TRBV28, TRBJ1-2 and TRBJ2-5 was seen in persistent disease.

Sequencing libraries for TCR beta were prepared with iRepertoire HTBI primers and Arm-PCR of CDR3 regions. TCRdb recomputed calls from the multiplex PCR reads with MiXCR, one row per CDR3 protein. The table shows 450,000 to 700,000 distinct CDR3 sequences, with roughly 13% occurring only once. Time point in this sample: newly diagnosed GD, antithyroid drugs for less than 3 months. Construction of the TCR library relied on RNA isolated from PBMCs. The CDR3 length is 15 residues. V was shortened by 7 bases and J by 5 bases, with 18 bases between the two germline ends. Germline V gene sequence: CDR1 LNHDA, CDR2 SQIVND (reference sequence). The same sample was also used in a study of T cells in Graves' hyperthyroidism and ophthalmopathy. That work states: When ophthalmopathy did not progress within 18 months, Graves' hyperthyroidism was considered stable. Exclusion of a patient resulted from uncontrolled infection, other autoimmune disease, pregnancy or lactation. A set of HTBI primers served as the primers for a first-round RT-PCR of the TCR CDR3.

The sequences come from peripheral blood mononuclear cells (PBMCs), collected at new diagnosis, from a patient treated with antithyroid drugs. This chain joins TRBV19 and TRBJ1-5, with D uncertain. The clonotype originates from a man aged 25 to 40 with Graves disease. The CDR3 DNA is TGTGCCAGTATATCGGCAGGAACCTATGATCAGCCCCAGCATTTT. Its translation is CASISAGTYDQPQHF.